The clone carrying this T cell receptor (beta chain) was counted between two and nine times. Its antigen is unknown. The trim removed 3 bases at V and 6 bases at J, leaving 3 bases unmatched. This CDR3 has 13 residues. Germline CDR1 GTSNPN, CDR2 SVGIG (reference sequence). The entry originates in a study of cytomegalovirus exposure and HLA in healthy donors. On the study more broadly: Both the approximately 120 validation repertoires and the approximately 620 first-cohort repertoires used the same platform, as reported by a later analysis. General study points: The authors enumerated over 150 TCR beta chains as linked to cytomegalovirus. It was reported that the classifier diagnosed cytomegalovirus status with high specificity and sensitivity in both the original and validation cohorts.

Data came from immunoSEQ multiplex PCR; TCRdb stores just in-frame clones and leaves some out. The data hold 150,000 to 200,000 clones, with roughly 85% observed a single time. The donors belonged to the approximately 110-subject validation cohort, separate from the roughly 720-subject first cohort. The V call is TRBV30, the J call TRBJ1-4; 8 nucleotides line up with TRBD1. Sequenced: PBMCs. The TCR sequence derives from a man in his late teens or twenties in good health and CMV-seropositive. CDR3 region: CAWRQGAHEKLFF. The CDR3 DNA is TGTGCCTGGAGGCAGGGGGCGCATGAAAAACTGTTTTTT.